Only one count was recorded for the clone carrying this TCR beta chain. The data are from a study of T cell responses to AZD1222 COVID-19 vaccine. The V gene lost 2 bases and the J gene lost 6 bases, with 11 bases spanning the gap. Germline lookup yields CDR1 LNHDA and CDR2 SQIVND (reference sequence). The CDR3 covers 14 residues. Assay: immunoSEQ multiplex PCR; the TCRdb copy retains only in-frame clones and omits some. This table has around 83,000 clones, approximately 90% appearing once. This receptor was identified in an adult who received the AZD1222 COVID-19 vaccine. The V and J genes are TRBV19 and TRBJ1-5, with D tentatively TRBD1 (6 bases). Sequencing was performed on peripheral blood, taken 28 days after the second AZD1222 dose. The CDR3 loop reads CASSIPGGGQPQHF. The DNA for the CDR3 is TGTGCCAGTAGTATACCCGGGGGCGGTCAGCCCCAGCATTTT.